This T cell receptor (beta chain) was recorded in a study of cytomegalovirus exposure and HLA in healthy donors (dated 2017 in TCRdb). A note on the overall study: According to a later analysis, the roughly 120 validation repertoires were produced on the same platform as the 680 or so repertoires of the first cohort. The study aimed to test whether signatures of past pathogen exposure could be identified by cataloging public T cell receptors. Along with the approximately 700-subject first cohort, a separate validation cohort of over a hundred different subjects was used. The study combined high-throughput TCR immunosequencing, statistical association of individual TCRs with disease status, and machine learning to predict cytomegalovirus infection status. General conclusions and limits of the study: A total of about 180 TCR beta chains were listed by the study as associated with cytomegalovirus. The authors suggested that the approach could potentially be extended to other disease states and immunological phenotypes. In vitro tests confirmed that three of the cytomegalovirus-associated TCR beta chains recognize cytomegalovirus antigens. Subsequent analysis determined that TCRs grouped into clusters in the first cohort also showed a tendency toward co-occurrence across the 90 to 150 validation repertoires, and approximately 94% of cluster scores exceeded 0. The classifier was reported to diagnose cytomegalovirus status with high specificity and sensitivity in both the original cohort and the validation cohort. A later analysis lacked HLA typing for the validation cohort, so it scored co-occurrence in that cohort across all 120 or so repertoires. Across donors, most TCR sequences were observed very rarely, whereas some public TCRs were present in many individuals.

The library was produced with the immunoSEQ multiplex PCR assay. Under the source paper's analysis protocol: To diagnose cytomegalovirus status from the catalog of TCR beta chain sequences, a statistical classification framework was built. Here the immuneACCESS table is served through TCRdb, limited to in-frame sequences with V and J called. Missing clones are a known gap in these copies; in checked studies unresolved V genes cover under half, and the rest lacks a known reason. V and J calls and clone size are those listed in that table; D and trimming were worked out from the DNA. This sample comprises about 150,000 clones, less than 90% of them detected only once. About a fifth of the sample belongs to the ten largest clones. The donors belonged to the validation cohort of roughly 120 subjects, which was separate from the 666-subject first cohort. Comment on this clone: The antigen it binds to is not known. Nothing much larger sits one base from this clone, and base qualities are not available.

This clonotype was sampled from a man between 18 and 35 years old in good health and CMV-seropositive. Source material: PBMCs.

The nucleotide sequence reads as follows: TGTGCCAGTAGTATAGGGCGGTTCTTTAGCAATCAGCCCCAGCATTTT. This yields the protein CASSIGRFFSNQPQHF. The chain links TRBV19 with TRBJ1-5, with no reliable assignment of the D segment. From the cysteine through the phenylalanine, the CDR3 covers 16 amino acids. Only the CDR3 DNA is retained, 48 bases long and in frame from the first base. The V end loses 1 base and the J end loses 0 bases, and a stretch of 10 bases separates them. The germline V gene encodes CDR1 LNHDA and CDR2 SQIVND (reference sequence).